This TCR beta chain was recovered during a study of T cell repertoires in cytomegalovirus infection. About the research overall: Carrying CMV and the relevant HLA type showed in public TCR beta signatures.

MiXCR was run by TCRdb on the reads, yielding one entry per CDR3 protein. The sample consists of more than 150,000 distinct CDR3 sequences, roughly 19% of them appearing once. Points on this clonotype: Its specificity is unknown.

Overall study findings and caveats: What dominated the ex vivo response were HLA-C-restricted CMV-specific TCR beta clonotypes. The cumulative frequency of public TCR beta families distinguished individuals who carried CMV together with the relevant HLA.

Sequenced sample: PBMCs. This receptor was obtained from a human donor in good health (CMV status not recorded). Some clones in this sample may be carry-over from other donors' samples.

Here the CDR3 DNA reads TGCAGTGCTAACCCCATCGGGTACGAGCAGTACTTC. Translated, it gives CSANPIGYEQYF. The rearrangement joins TRBV20-1 to TRBJ2-7, with D uncertain. Germline lookup yields CDR1 DFQATT and CDR2 SNEGSKA (reference sequence). The V end lost 4 bases, the J end lost 4 bases, and 11 bases lay between the germline ends. The CDR3 covers 12 residues.